This TCR beta chain was obtained from a study of tissue T cells after allogeneic stem cell transplantation. Regarding the study as a whole: Anatomically similar tissues had similar TCR repertoires within each patient.

Germline CDR1 reads FNHDT; CDR2 reads SITEND (reference sequence). CDR3 size: 14 residues. The junction had 3 bases not matched to a gene; V was cut back by 6 bases and J by 3 bases. Regarding this clone: Its antigen is currently unknown. Gene names denote mouse genes. The CDR3 is cut off 1 residue early in the read; its end comes from the germline J gene.

Noted time point: mouse harvest day 7 after allogeneic transplant. Each mouse received 10^7 T-cell-depleted marrow cells plus 10^6 splenic CD5+ T cells by tail vein. Generated by immunoSEQ multiplex PCR, the TCRdb table keeps only in-frame clones and is missing some. The table shows roughly 8,900 clones, with about 47% occurring only once. The sequence derives from a female BALB/c mouse given C57BL/6 T cells with graft-versus-host disease after an allogeneic hematopoietic cell transplant. This chain links TRBV19 with TRBJ2-1, with 10 nucleotides matching TRBD2. Specimen: gut tissue. Incomplete CDR3 DNA: TGTGCCAGCACACTGGGGGGGACCTATGCTGAGCAGTTC. Encoded protein: CASTLGGTYAEQF. The CDR3 in its entirety is CASTLGGTYAEQFF.